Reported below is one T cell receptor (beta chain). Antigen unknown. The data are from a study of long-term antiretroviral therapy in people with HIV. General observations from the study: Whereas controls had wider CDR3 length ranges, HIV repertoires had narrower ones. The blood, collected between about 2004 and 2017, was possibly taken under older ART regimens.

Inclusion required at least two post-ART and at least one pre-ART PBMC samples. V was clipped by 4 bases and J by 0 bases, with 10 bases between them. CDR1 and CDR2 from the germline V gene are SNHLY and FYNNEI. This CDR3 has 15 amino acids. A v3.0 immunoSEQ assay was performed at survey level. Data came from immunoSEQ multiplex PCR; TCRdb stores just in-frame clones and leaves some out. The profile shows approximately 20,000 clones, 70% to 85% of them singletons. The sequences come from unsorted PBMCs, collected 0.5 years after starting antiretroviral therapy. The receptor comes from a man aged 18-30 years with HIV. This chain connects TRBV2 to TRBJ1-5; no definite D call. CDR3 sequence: CASSAWKASNQPQHF. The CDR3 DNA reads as TGTGCCAGCAGTGCTTGGAAGGCTAGCAATCAGCCCCAGCATTTT.